These 5 T cell receptor beta chains were all obtained from the same sample, sequenced in a study of early T cells in non-severe SARS-CoV-2 infection. TCRdb reanalysed the 5' RACE reads using MiXCR and keeps one entry per CDR3 protein. The sample records more than 85,000 distinct CDR3 sequences, over 15% being singletons. Sequencing was carried out using whole blood. The receptors shown here come from an adult who was a healthcare worker with PCR-confirmed SARS-CoV-2 infection or an uninfected control (not recorded which).

In its sample, this clonotype was seen a few times. The chain employs TRBV12-3 or TRBV12-4 and TRBJ1-2; TRBD1 matches at 7 bases. The CDR3 has 13 amino acids. The ends lost 6 bases at V and 2 bases at J; junction bases unmatched: 3. CDR3 DNA: TGTGCCAGCAGCCTACAGGGGAACTATGGCTACACCTTC. Translation gives CASSLQGNYGYTF.

The V and J genes are TRBV6-6 and TRBJ2-7; D uncertain. The V and J ends lost 5 bases and 6 bases respectively, with 23 bases between them. The CDR3 has 16 amino acids. Germline loops: CDR1 MNHNY, CDR2 SVGAGI (reference sequence). The CDR3 loop reads CASSTTQRDKAVEQYF. CDR3 sequence (DNA): TGTGCCAGCAGTACCACCCAAAGAGACAAGGCAGTCGAGCAGTACTTC.

This chain uses TRBV20-1 with TRBJ2-1; D is ambiguous. Germline values: CDR1 DFQATT, CDR2 SNEGSKA (reference sequence). CDR3 length equals 12 residues. V dropped 3 bases and J dropped 4 bases, with 7 bases sitting between them. The CDR3 is CSASRSYNEQFF. CDR3 sequence (DNA): TGCAGTGCTAGCCGTTCGTACAATGAGCAGTTCTTC.

V is TRBV7-9 and J is TRBJ2-6; D is perhaps TRBD2 (7 bases). V was trimmed by 5 bases and J by 2 bases, leaving 19 bases between them. Germline V CDR1 and CDR2: SEHNR, FQNEAQ (reference sequence). The CDR3 extends over 18 amino acids. The CDR3 sequence: CASSPSRGATPGANVLTF. For the CDR3, the DNA is TGTGCCAGCAGCCCCAGCCGGGGGGCGACCCCTGGGGCCAACGTCCTGACTTTC.

V usage is TRBV28 and J usage is TRBJ2-3; possibly TRBD1 or TRBD2 for D (6 bases each). The CDR3 has 13 residues. Germline V gene data show CDR1 as MDHEN and CDR2 as SYDVKM. The V gene lost 6 bases and the J gene lost 5 bases, with 12 bases spanning the gap. CDR3 amino acids: CASSLGGKDTQYF. The CDR3, as DNA: TGTGCCAGCAGCCTAGGGGGGAAAGATACGCAGTATTTT.